Listed below are T cell receptor beta chains from one sample, sequenced in a study of CD8+CD57+ T cells in acquired aplastic anemia. Via MiXCR, TCRdb re-called the reads, giving one row per CDR3 protein. The data show more than 150,000 distinct CDR3 sequences, under 50% seen once. The sequenced sample consisted of sorted CD4+, CD8+, or CD8+CD57+ T cells (not recorded which) from PBMCs. The receptors here all came from a human donor with aplastic anemia. The CDR3 runs from the conserved cysteine through the conserved F or W. A D gene is named only where the DNA matches it firmly. Clone size is shown for a subset of rows, as once, few, many or a class of expanded clone.

v_gene	d_gene	j_gene	abundance	len	CDR3nt	CDR3aa
TRBV6-1	NA	TRBJ1-5	many	15	TGTGCCAGCAGTGTGTTAGGGGATAGCAATCAGCCCCAGCATTTT	CASSVLGDSNQPQHF
TRBV5-1	NA	TRBJ2-7	many	11	TGCGCCAGCAGCTTGGAGGACGAGCAGTACTTC	CASSLEDEQYF
TRBV11-2	TRBD2	TRBJ2-2	NA	16	TGTGCCAGCAGCGGACTAGCGGGAGGGTTCGCCGGGGAGCTGTTTTTT	CASSGLAGGFAGELFF
TRBV25-1	NA	TRBJ1-4	NA	13	TGTGCCAGCGTGAGCCCGGCTAATGGAAAACTGTTTTTT	CASVSPANGKLFF
TRBV29-1	NA	TRBJ2-7	NA	13	TGCAGTTCCCAGGGGCGAAGGGGCTACGAGCAGTACTTC	CSSQGRRGYEQYF
TRBV12-3/TRBV12-4	NA	TRBJ2-1	many	14	TGTGCCAGCAGTTTTTTGCTAGCCTACAATGAGCAGTTCTTC	CASSFLLAYNEQFF
TRBV9	TRBD2	TRBJ2-1	many	17	TGTGCCAGCAGCGTAGTTAGCGGGAGCATTTCTGGCAATGAGCAGTTCTTC	CASSVVSGSISGNEQFF
TRBV10-3	NA	TRBJ2-7	NA	15	TGTGCCATCAGTGAGTCTAGCGTAATCTCCTACGAGCAGTACTTC	CAISESSVISYEQYF
TRBV15	NA	TRBJ1-6	NA	14	TGTGCCACCAAGAGAGTCTCCTATAATTCACCCCTCCACTTT	CATKRVSYNSPLHF
TRBV19	NA	TRBJ2-7	NA	14	TGTGCCAGTAGTGAAACAGAGGCCAGCTACGAGCAGTACTTC	CASSETEASYEQYF
TRBV10-1	TRBD1	TRBJ2-2	NA	15	TGCGCCAGCAGTGCCGGGACAGCGAGCACCGGGGAGCTGTTTTTT	CASSAGTASTGELFF
TRBV29-1	NA	TRBJ1-2	NA	11	TGCAGCGTGACAGATACCTATGGCTACACCTTC	CSVTDTYGYTF
TRBV10-3	TRBD2	TRBJ2-7	few	16	TGTGCCATCAGTGACCTTGGCGGGAGGGGTCTAGACGAGCAGTACTTC	CAISDLGGRGLDEQYF
TRBV25-1	TRBD1	TRBJ2-2	NA	18	TGTGCCAGCAGTGAGGTTGGGACAGGGGTTAGATTAGCCGGGGAGCTGTTTTTT	CASSEVGTGVRLAGELFF
TRBV11-2	TRBD1	TRBJ2-2	few	15	TGTGCCAGCAGCTTATTAGGGGGCGTTATCGGGGAGCTGTTTTTT	CASSLLGGVIGELFF
TRBV24-1	TRBD2	TRBJ2-3	NA	15	TGTGCCACCCGACACGGACTAGCGGGAATAGATACGCAGTATTTT	CATRHGLAGIDTQYF
TRBV12-3/TRBV12-4	TRBD1	TRBJ1-1	many	16	TGTGCCAGCAGTTTTAGACAGGGGGCTGGGAGCACTGAAGCTTTCTTT	CASSFRQGAGSTEAFF
TRBV24-1	NA	TRBJ2-3	many	12	TGTGCCACGAGTTCGACCACAGATACGCAGTATTTT	CATSSTTDTQYF
TRBV5-1	TRBD1	TRBJ2-7	many	14	TGCGCCAGCAGCAGACAGGGTGGGTCCTACGAGCAGTACTTC	CASSRQGGSYEQYF
TRBV2	NA	TRBJ1-2	few	13	TGTGCCAGCAGTGGGCTCAGGAACTATGGCTACACCTTC	CASSGLRNYGYTF
TRBV6-5	NA	TRBJ1-4	many	15	TGTGCCAGCAGTTACATAATCGGGGCGCATGAAAAACTGTTTTTT	CASSYIIGAHEKLFF
TRBV15	NA	TRBJ1-5	NA	15	TGTGCCAGCAGCCGAGCCGGCGGTGGCGGGGGGCCCCAGCATTTT	CASSRAGGGGGPQHF
TRBV4-3	NA	TRBJ2-7	many	12	TGCGCCAGCAGCCAAGGGGCGAGCGAGCAGTACTTC	CASSQGASEQYF
TRBV20-1	NA	TRBJ1-2	few	9	TGCAGTGCCCCAAGACGACAGACCTTC	CSAPRRQTF
TRBV15	TRBD2	TRBJ2-3	many	16	TGTGCCACCAGCGGTTTAGCGGGGGGAAACACAGATACGCAGTATTTT	CATSGLAGGNTDTQYF
TRBV24-1	TRBD2	TRBJ2-5	NA	16	TGTGCCACCAGTGAGAATCCGGGACTAGGCCGGGAGACCCAGTACTTC	CATSENPGLGRETQYF
TRBV4-1	NA	TRBJ1-5	many	17	TGCGCCAGCAGCCAAGGGACAGACAGTGCGGGTTATCAGCCCCAGCATTTT	CASSQGTDSAGYQPQHF
TRBV10-3	NA	TRBJ1-1	many	13	TGTGCCATCAGTGAAGGTGGGATCGCTGAAGCTTTCTTT	CAISEGGIAEAFF
TRBV19	NA	TRBJ2-1	NA	13	TGTGCCAGTACCACAACCGGGCGGGATGAGCAGTTCTTC	CASTTTGRDEQFF
TRBV5-4	NA	TRBJ2-3	many	16	TGTGCCAGCAGCTTGGTGGGGGTAGAGGGCACAGATACGCAGTATTTT	CASSLVGVEGTDTQYF